A single sample is the source of the 27 T cell receptor beta chains below, sequenced in a study of vaccination and CD4 T cells after COVID-19. These TCRs are of unknown antigen specificity. As for treatment: approximately 11-day PBMC culture with coronavirus spike peptide pools or control peptides (ViraFEST assay). Sequence data for DNA of cultured CD4+ T cells were generated by the Oncomine TCR Beta short-read assay. TCRdb re-called the PCR reads through MiXCR, storing one row per CDR3 protein. The sample carries around 15,000 distinct CDR3 sequences, around three fifths recorded once. The sequenced sample consisted of CD4+ T cells from blood, cultured in vitro. All receptors come from a human donor who had recovered from COVID-19.

The gene calls are TRBV9 and TRBJ1-2; a possible D gene is TRBD1 (6 bases). The CDR3 runs to 16 residues. The germline V gene has CDR1 SGDLS and CDR2 YYNGEE. V was pared by 0 bases and J by 0 bases, with 12 bases between. CDR3 DNA sequence: TGTGCCAGCAGCGTAGCTACGGGGGGCTCTAACTATGGCTACACCTTC. As protein: CASSVATGGSNYGYTF.

V and J are TRBV2 and TRBJ2-7; D may be TRBD1 (6 bases). This CDR3 region has 13 residues. Germline V gene lookup returns CDR1 SNHLY and CDR2 FYNNEI. V was pared by 5 bases and J by 4 bases, with 12 bases between. The CDR3 loop reads CASSYNRAYEQYF. CDR3 nucleotides: TGTGCCAGCAGTTATAACAGGGCTTACGAGCAGTACTTC.

The rearrangement uses TRBV6-2 or TRBV6-3 and TRBJ2-7; 12 bases fit TRBD2. Germline V CDR1 and CDR2: MNHEY, SVGEGT. V lost 6 bases, J lost 3 bases, and 12 bases stayed unmatched. This CDR3 spans 17 amino acids. This CDR3 reads CASSPRFTLAGGYEQYF. CDR3 bases: TGTGCCAGCAGCCCCAGGTTTACACTAGCGGGAGGCTACGAGCAGTACTTC.

V usage is TRBV7-9 and J usage is TRBJ1-2; 8 bases are a match to TRBD1. Trimming cost V 5 bases and J 4 bases; bases outside gene matches: 3. The CDR3 spans 13 residues. Germline V gene data show CDR1 as SEHNR and CDR2 as FQNEAQ (reference sequence). The DNA for the CDR3 is TGTGCCAGCAGCCGTGACAGGGGCTATGGCTACACCTTC. This sequence encodes CASSRDRGYGYTF.

This clonotype turned up a few times. V gene TRBV7-3 combines with J gene TRBJ2-5, with TRBD2 identical over 9 bases. This CDR3 comprises 16 residues. Germline V CDR1 and CDR2: SGHTA, FQGTGA. V lost 1 base, J lost 1 base, and 4 bases stayed unmatched. In DNA form, the CDR3 reads TGTGCCAGCAGCTTAATGGCGGGGGGGCCCCAAGAGACCCAGTACTTC. It is translated as CASSLMAGGPQETQYF. The full variable domain, in which reference TRBV7-3 and TRBJ2-5 provide the parts outside the CDR3, is GAGVSQTPSNKVTEKGKYVELRCDPISGHTALYWYRQSLGQGPEFLIYFQGTGAADDSGLPNDRFFAVRPEGSVSTLKIQRTERGDSAVYLCASSLMAGGPQETQYFGPGTRLLVL.

With regard to this clonotype: At one boundary the junction diverges from the germline segment, which might be a read error. The chain is built from TRBV4-3 and TRBJ1-2; 7 nucleotides agree with TRBD1. Looked up from germline, CDR1 is LGHNA and CDR2 is YSLEER. The CDR3 totals 14 residues. The CDR3 loop reads CASSQPNEGQNVQF. CDR3 bases: TGCGCCAGCAGCCAACCCAACGAGGGACAGAACGTCCAGTTC.

The chain joins TRBV3-1 to TRBJ1-6; D gene uncertain. Germline V gene sequence: CDR1 LGHDT, CDR2 YNNKEL (reference sequence). V was cut by 1 base and J by 7 bases, with 5 bases left in between. The CDR3 covers 13 residues. The CDR3 here is CASSQVSNSPLHF. CDR3 sequence (DNA): TGTGCCAGCAGCCAAGTCAGCAATTCACCCCTCCACTTT.

This chain uses TRBV7-2 with TRBJ1-2; weak D call: TRBD1 (6 bases). Germline CDR1 SGHTA, CDR2 FQGNSA. Trimming left V 5 bases short and J 1 base short, with 8 bases between. The CDR3 length is 13 residues. The CDR3 reads CASSPQGNYGYTF. In DNA, the CDR3 is TGTGCCAGCAGCCCACAGGGTAACTATGGCTACACCTTC.

The V and J genes are TRBV12-5 and TRBJ2-7, with 9 positions matching TRBD1. Germline assignment: CDR1 LGHNT and CDR2 FRNRAP. V lost 3 bases to trimming and J lost 8 bases; unmatched junction nucleotides: 2. The CDR3 length is 12 residues. This CDR3 is CASGFNRGQQYF. In nucleotides, the CDR3 is TGTGCTAGTGGTTTCAACAGGGGGCAGCAGTACTTC.

The genes are TRBV6-1 and TRBJ1-3; D is undetermined. V lost 0 bases, J lost 0 bases, and 9 bases lay in between. The CDR3 length is 16 residues. Germline V gene lookup returns CDR1 MNHNS and CDR2 SASEGT. The CDR3 nucleotides are TGTGCCAGCAGTGAAGCGAAGAGCAACTCTGGAAACACCATATATTTT. It encodes CASSEAKSNSGNTIYF.

This sequence joins TRBV5-6 and TRBJ2-7, with D unclear. CDR3 length equals 15 residues. V dropped 0 bases and J dropped 2 bases, with 12 bases sitting between them. Germline values: CDR1 SGHDT, CDR2 YYEEEE. CDR3 DNA sequence: TGTGCCAGCAGCTTGGGGTACCCCACCCCCTACGAGCAGTACTTC. Translating it yields CASSLGYPTPYEQYF.

V is TRBV5-6 and J is TRBJ1-2; 7 bases agree with TRBD1. In germline, CDR1 is SGHDT, CDR2 YYEEEE. V shed 2 bases, J shed 4 bases, and the junction held 8 bases outside the gene matches. CDR3 size: 15 residues. The CDR3 DNA sequence: TGTGCCAGCAGCTTACCGACAGGGACCGTCTATGGCTACACCTTC. Residues: CASSLPTGTVYGYTF.

The chain links TRBV2 to TRBJ1-5, with 7 bases matching TRBD1. CDR3 length equals 14 residues. The V segment lost 4 bases and the J segment 4 bases; nucleotides outside the gene matches: 4. Germline-derived CDR1 and CDR2 are SNHLY and FYNNEI. Here the CDR3 reads CASSAGRGNQPQHF. The CDR3 DNA reads as TGTGCCAGCAGTGCCGGCAGGGGGAATCAGCCCCAGCATTTT.

This chain uses TRBV6-1 with TRBJ1-1, with 7 bases aligning to TRBD1. The CDR3 covers 14 residues. The trim removed 7 bases at V and 4 bases at J, leaving 9 bases unmatched. Per germline, CDR1 MNHNS and CDR2 SASEGT. The CDR3 nucleotides read TGTGCCAGCACCCAGACAGGGCTGATCACTGAAGCTTTCTTT. Translation: CASTQTGLITEAFF.

This clonotype was seen more than once but under ten times. The chain has TRBV6-2 or TRBV6-3 and TRBJ1-1; no definite D call. This CDR3 has 11 residues. V gave up 2 bases and J gave up 7 bases, with 5 bases separating them. Germline CDR1 is MNHEY and CDR2 is SVGEGT. The CDR3 region is CASSYSIEAFF. As DNA, the CDR3 is TGTGCCAGCAGTTACAGCATTGAAGCTTTCTTT.

This clonotype was counted a single time. This rearrangement joins TRBV2 to TRBJ1-6; TRBD1 matches at 9 bases. The V gene's germline CDR1 is SNHLY and CDR2 FYNNEI. This CDR3 spans 17 amino acids. After removal of 6 bases from V and 9 bases from J, the junction contained 15 bases not matched to a gene. The CDR3 here is CASSLEGQGLNSSPLHF. Here the CDR3 DNA reads TGTGCCAGCAGCCTTGAGGGACAGGGCCTTAATAGTTCACCCCTCCACTTT.

This chain joins TRBV7-2 and TRBJ2-5; 11 nucleotides align to TRBD2. Germline CDR1 reads SGHTA; CDR2 reads FQGNSA. V dropped 5 bases and J dropped 5; count of bases not matched to a gene: 10. CDR3 size: 16 residues. CDR3 sequence: CASSHLSGGAGETQYF. The CDR3 DNA follows: TGTGCCAGCAGCCACCTTAGCGGGGGGGCTGGGGAGACCCAGTACTTC.

This clonotype was seen just once. This chain uses TRBV20-1 with TRBJ2-1, with 8 bases fitting TRBD2. The ends lost 6 bases at V and 9 bases at J; junction bases unmatched: 13. Germline V gives CDR1 DFQATT, CDR2 SNEGSKA (reference sequence). CDR3 length: 14 residues. The CDR3 DNA follows: TGCAGTGCCGCCGCGGCTAGCGGGTTTAGTGAGCAGTTCTTC. Protein product: CSAAAASGFSEQFF.

The rearrangement uses TRBV19 and TRBJ2-3, with D possibly being TRBD1 or TRBD2 (6 bases each). In germline, CDR1 is LNHDA, CDR2 SQIVND (reference sequence). This CDR3 is 16 amino acids long. V gave up 5 bases and J gave up 8 bases, with 23 bases separating them. CDR3 sequence: CASSFWGAEESGTQYF. The CDR3 bases are TGTGCCAGTAGTTTTTGGGGGGCAGAAGAGAGCGGTACGCAGTATTTT.

The genes are TRBV10-3 and TRBJ2-7; 8 nucleotides line up with TRBD2. CDR3 size: 15 residues. Trimming took 2 bases from V and 2 from J; bases not matched to a gene: 5. CDR1 is ENHRY and CDR2 is SYGVKD in the germline V gene. This chain's CDR3 is CAISENGRAPYEQYF. The CDR3 region has the DNA TGTGCCATCAGTGAGAACGGGAGGGCTCCCTACGAGCAGTACTTC.

This chain links TRBV3-1 with TRBJ1-2, with 8 nucleotides matching TRBD1. With 1 base clipped from V and 5 bases from J, the junction kept 9 bases outside the gene matches. The CDR3 runs to 16 residues. Germline CDR1 is LGHDT and CDR2 is YNNKEL (reference sequence). CDR3 in DNA: TGTGCCAGCAGCCAAGGCTTTAGGACAGGGCAATATGGCTACACCTTC. Its translation is CASSQGFRTGQYGYTF.

The CDR3 loop reads CASSFQPWTGAGNTIYF. The DNA of the CDR3 is TGTGCCAGCAGCTTCCAGCCATGGACAGGTGCTGGAAACACCATATATTTT. V is TRBV7-8 and J is TRBJ1-3, with 7 bases fitting TRBD1. With 3 bases clipped from V and 2 bases from J, the junction kept 10 bases outside the gene matches. Looked up from germline, CDR1 is SGHVS and CDR2 is FQNEAQ. The CDR3 runs to 17 residues.

The chain employs TRBV6-5 and TRBJ2-5; 7 bases map to TRBD1. CDR3 length: 14 amino acids. Trimming at V came to 2 bases and at J to 12 bases, leaving 12 bases not matched to a gene. Germline values: CDR1 MNHEY, CDR2 SVGAGI. CDR3 nucleotide sequence: TGTGCCAGCAGTTACCCCGGAGCAGGGGACAGCAAGTACTTC. Translated: CASSYPGAGDSKYF.

The chain links TRBV7-2 to TRBJ1-3, with a tentative D call TRBD1 (5 bases). Germline-derived CDR1 and CDR2 are SGHTA and FQGNSA. V was cut by 5 bases and J by 2 bases, with 13 bases left in between. The CDR3 totals 15 residues. The CDR3 sequence: CASSPRGGAGNTIYF. CDR3 nucleotide sequence: TGTGCCAGCAGCCCACGGGGGGGGGCTGGAAACACCATATATTTT.

This clonotype showed up just a few times. V is TRBV7-9 and J is TRBJ2-2; tentative D call: TRBD2 (7 bases). This CDR3 spans 15 amino acids. Germline V gene data show CDR1 as SEHNR and CDR2 as FQNEAQ (reference sequence). Between the trimmed V and J ends, which lost 6 bases and 6 bases, there was a span of 17 bases. DNA of the CDR3: TGTGCCAGCAGATTCCGGGGGGCGCCTCCCGGGGAGCTGTTTTTT. This translates into CASRFRGAPPGELFF.

The CDR3 sequence: CASSLSRVQPQHF. The CDR3, as DNA: TGTGCCAGCAGTTTGAGTCGGGTCCAGCCCCAGCATTTT. This rearrangement joins TRBV28 to TRBJ1-5; the D is unclear. Trimming cost V 3 bases and J 7 bases, with 10 bases left between them. CDR1 and CDR2 (germline): MDHEN, SYDVKM. This CDR3 has 13 residues.

This clonotype was observed a few times. CDR3 region: CATSEGPRGYEQYF. In DNA, the CDR3 is TGTGCCACCAGCGAAGGGCCCAGGGGTTACGAGCAGTACTTC. The rearrangement joins TRBV15 to TRBJ2-7; a possible D gene is TRBD1 (6 bases). CDR3 length: 14 amino acids. In germline, CDR1 is LNHNV, CDR2 YYDKDF (reference sequence). V was shortened by 5 bases and J by 4 bases, with 15 bases between the two germline ends. The full variable domain, with the rest looked up from reference TRBV15 and TRBJ2-7, is DAMVIQNPRYQVTQFGKPVTLSCSQTLNHNVMYWYQQKSSQAPKLLFHYYDKDFNNEADTPDNFQSRRPNTSFCFLDIRSPGLGDTAMYLCATSEGPRGYEQYFGPGTRLTVT.